The 26 T cell receptor beta chains given below trace back to one sample, sequenced in a study of HIV-infected patients and healthy controls. Antiretroviral therapy had run roughly three months, about 14 weeks, before follow-up blood collection. Whole blood was used without fractionation, so all unsorted peripheral T cells were included. Approximately 500 ng RNA was reverse transcribed with alpha and beta constant-region primers. Each of the alpha and beta chains got its own library through chain-specific third strand synthesis with indices. Each CDR3 protein is one row after TCRdb ran MiXCR on the 5' RACE reads. The table lists about 5,500 distinct CDR3 sequences, approximately 9.7% of them singletons, with 24% in the top ten. Source: blood, taken during antiretroviral therapy. Receptor source: an adult with HIV infection.

This clonotype was seen many times. This chain uses TRBV10-1 with TRBJ1-6; TRBD1 matches at 7 bases. V gave up 5 bases and J gave up 6 bases; unmatched junction bases: 4. The germline V gene has CDR1 WNHNN and CDR2 SYGVQD (reference sequence). The CDR3 runs to 14 residues. The CDR3, as DNA: TGCGCCAGCAGTCGCGGGACAGTTAATTCACCCCTCCACTTT. This gives the protein CASSRGTVNSPLHF.

In its sample, this clonotype is medium-sized. This rearrangement joins TRBV4-1 to TRBJ2-1, with TRBD2 as a possible D gene (6 bases). There are 16 residues in the CDR3. CDR1 is MGHRA, CDR2 YSYEKL, per germline. V was shortened by 4 bases and J by 4 bases, with 17 bases between the two germline ends. CDR3 nucleotides: TGCGCCAGCAGCCCCTTAGTAGCGGTCCTTTACAATGAGCAGTTCTTC. Its protein is CASSPLVAVLYNEQFF.

In its sample, this clonotype ranks as medium-sized (0.01 to 0.1%). The J gene is TRBJ2-1, the V gene TRBV10-3, with a weak D call TRBD2 (6 bases). CDR3 length equals 16 residues. Germline values: CDR1 ENHRY, CDR2 SYGVKD. V gave up 0 bases and J gave up 4 bases, with 13 bases separating them. CDR3 loop: CAISESNVGRYNEQFF. CDR3 nucleotide sequence: TGTGCCATCAGTGAGTCGAACGTGGGGAGGTACAATGAGCAGTTCTTC.

This clonotype was counted at least ten times. The chain recombines TRBV19 with TRBJ2-7; D ambiguous. Germline V gene data show CDR1 as LNHDA and CDR2 as SQIVND (reference sequence). The ends were cut back, 3 bases at V and 4 bases at J, with 13 bases in the middle. The CDR3 loop spans 14 amino acids. The CDR3 protein is CASSMVGQLYEQYF. The DNA for the CDR3 is TGTGCCAGTAGTATGGTAGGCCAGCTTTACGAGCAGTACTTC.

In its sample, this clonotype was seen many times. The chain has TRBV11-2 and TRBJ2-2; 10 bases map to TRBD2. Looked up from germline, CDR1 is SGHAT and CDR2 is FQNNGV. This CDR3 is 16 amino acids long. The V segment lost 5 bases and the J segment 6 bases; nucleotides outside the gene matches: 9. Here the CDR3 reads CASSGRTSGKAGELFF. Written as DNA, the CDR3 is TGTGCCAGCAGCGGAAGGACTAGCGGAAAAGCCGGGGAGCTGTTTTTT.

This clonotype occurred a few times. The V gene is TRBV12-3 or TRBV12-4, the J gene TRBJ1-2; the match to TRBD1 covers 9 bases. The CDR3 is 15 amino acids. V gave up 5 bases and J gave up 1 base; unmatched junction bases: 5. The DNA of the CDR3 is TGTGCCAGCAGTCGGAGGACAGGGGTTAACTATGGCTACACCTTC. Translation: CASSRRTGVNYGYTF.

This clonotype was counted at least ten times. The chain uses TRBV19 and TRBJ2-2, with no clear D. CDR1 LNHDA and CDR2 SQIVND come from the germline V gene (reference sequence). The CDR3 covers 14 residues. Between the trimmed V and J ends, which lost 7 bases and 3 bases, there was a span of 12 bases. The CDR3 sequence: CASTRGDYTGELFF. The CDR3 coding sequence is TGTGCCAGTACGCGAGGCGATTACACCGGGGAGCTGTTTTTT.

This clonotype occurred many times. The chain combines TRBV4-1 with TRBJ2-7, with D unclear. This CDR3 is built from 12 residues. The V end lost 6 bases, the J end lost 3 bases, and 9 bases lay between the germline ends. Per the germline V gene, CDR1 is MGHRA and CDR2 is YSYEKL. CDR3 bases: TGCGCCAGCAGAGGACCAGACTACGAGCAGTACTTC. It encodes CASRGPDYEQYF.

This clonotype was picked up a small number of times. The gene calls are TRBV20-1 and TRBJ2-3; 8 positions match TRBD1. The CDR3 is made up of 14 amino acids. Per germline, CDR1 DFQATT and CDR2 SNEGSKA (reference sequence). The V and J ends lost 6 bases and 5 bases, in that order; junction bases with no gene match: 10. CDR3 amino acids: CSARPQGARDTQYF. The DNA of the CDR3 is TGCAGTGCGAGACCTCAGGGGGCGAGAGATACGCAGTATTTT.

This clonotype has more than one count but fewer than ten. This rearrangement joins TRBV6-2 or TRBV6-3 to TRBJ1-1; 8 bases fit TRBD1. After removal of 6 bases from V and 0 bases from J, the junction contained 6 bases not matched to a gene. The CDR3 runs to 15 residues. Germline V gene lookup returns CDR1 MNHEY and CDR2 SVGEGT. The CDR3 spells CASRTGGSMNTEAFF. The CDR3 bases are TGTGCCAGCAGAACAGGGGGGTCCATGAACACTGAAGCTTTCTTT.

This clonotype was seen repeatedly, ten times or more. The CDR3 DNA follows: TGTGCCAGCAGCGTTTCGACGGCTGAAAGCTCCTATAATTCACCCCTCCACTTT. Amino acid sequence: CASSVSTAESSYNSPLHF. This chain uses TRBV7-9 with TRBJ1-6; no firm D call. Germline CDR1 and CDR2: SEHNR and FQNEAQ (reference sequence). Deletions cut 5 bases from V and 0 bases from J, with 17 bases between. This CDR3 has 18 residues.

This clonotype is deemed medium-sized (0.01 to 0.1%). The rearrangement links TRBV11-2 to TRBJ2-7; D may match TRBD1 or TRBD2 (6 bases each). Trimming cost V 4 bases and J 1 base, with 17 bases left between them. The CDR3 extends over 16 amino acids. Germline V CDR1 and CDR2: SGHAT, FQNNGV. Written as DNA, the CDR3 is TGTGCCAGCAGCTCGATTACGGGGGCGCGGTCCTACGAGCAGTACTTC. It yields the protein CASSSITGARSYEQYF.

In its sample, this clonotype is medium-sized (0.01 to 0.1%). The CDR3 here is CASSIGLAGGLGEQFF. CDR3 nucleotides: TGTGCCAGTAGTATAGGACTAGCGGGAGGGCTGGGGGAGCAGTTCTTC. This chain joins TRBV19 and TRBJ2-1; 14 bases agree with TRBD2. V lost 1 base to trimming and J lost 10 bases; unmatched junction nucleotides: 6. Germline CDR1 and CDR2: LNHDA and SQIVND (reference sequence). The length of the CDR3 is 16 residues.

At least ten counts were recorded for this clonotype. The V gene is TRBV5-4, the J gene TRBJ2-7, with D possibly being TRBD1 (5 bases). CDR1 is SGHNT, CDR2 YYREEE, per germline (reference sequence). There are 15 residues in the CDR3. Trimming shortened V by 0 bases and J by 3 bases, and 13 bases separated the two germline ends. For the CDR3, the DNA is TGTGCCAGCAGCTTGGATGGGCAGGGTAACTACGAGCAGTACTTC. Translated: CASSLDGQGNYEQYF.

This clonotype is medium-sized in the sample. The chain employs TRBV20-1 and TRBJ2-3; D is ambiguous. The CDR3 length is 13 residues. Trimming cost V 3 bases and J 0 bases, with 7 bases left between them. Germline assignment: CDR1 DFQATT and CDR2 SNEGSKA (reference sequence). CDR3 nucleotides: TGCAGTGCTAGGCTGGCAAGCACAGATACGCAGTATTTT. As protein: CSARLASTDTQYF.

In its sample, this clonotype was seen a few times. The chain carries TRBV12-5 and TRBJ2-3; D is possibly TRBD1 or TRBD2 (5 bases each). V was pared by 4 bases and J by 7 bases, with 9 bases between. CDR1 is LGHNT and CDR2 is FRNRAP in the germline V gene. This CDR3 contains 12 residues. Here the CDR3 DNA reads TGTGCTAGTGGTTGGGACCTGTATACGCAGTATTTT. Translating gives CASGWDLYTQYF.

This clonotype was found many times. The rearrangement uses TRBV6-1 and TRBJ2-3; TRBD2 agrees at 10 bases. The germline V gene has CDR1 MNHNS and CDR2 SASEGT. This CDR3 region has 15 residues. Trimming cost V 4 bases and J 4 bases; bases outside gene matches: 5. CDR3 region: CASSGTSGGPDTQYF. In nucleotides, the CDR3 is TGTGCCAGCAGTGGGACTAGCGGTGGGCCAGATACGCAGTATTTT.

This clonotype is judged medium-sized (0.01 to 0.1%). The V gene is TRBV2, the J gene TRBJ2-3; TRBD2 agrees at 9 bases. Germline CDR1 is SNHLY and CDR2 is FYNNEI. The CDR3 runs 13 residues. The V and J ends lost 10 bases and 0 bases, in that order; junction bases with no gene match: 2. This CDR3 reads CATTSGSTDTQYF. CDR3 sequence (DNA): TGTGCCACCACTAGCGGGAGCACAGATACGCAGTATTTT.

This clonotype was recorded many times. The chain links TRBV5-1 to TRBJ2-5; D is undetermined. The germline V gene encodes CDR1 SGHRS and CDR2 YFSETQ. This CDR3 region has 13 residues. The V and J ends lost 4 bases and 5 bases respectively, with 12 bases between them. The CDR3 protein is CASSGQARETQYF. The CDR3 DNA reads as TGCGCCAGCAGCGGGCAGGCTCGGGAGACCCAGTACTTC.

Relative to its sample, this clonotype is medium-sized (0.01 to 0.1%). The chain combines TRBV12-3 or TRBV12-4 with TRBJ2-5; tentatively, D is TRBD1 (6 bases). Between the trimmed V and J ends, which lost 5 bases and 5 bases, there was a span of 15 bases. This CDR3 contains 14 residues. This CDR3 is CASSAQGHRETQYF. CDR3 bases: TGTGCCAGCAGTGCCCAGGGGCACAGGGAGACCCAGTACTTC.

The table lists this clonotype with many counts. The chain joins TRBV4-3 to TRBJ1-6; 8 bases match TRBD1. Germline assignment: CDR1 LGHNA and CDR2 YSLEER. J lost 10 bases, V lost 0 bases, and 11 bases had no gene match. CDR3 length: 17 amino acids. Here the CDR3 reads CASSQEVRQGAWSPLHF. Written as DNA, the CDR3 is TGCGCCAGCAGCCAAGAAGTACGGCAGGGGGCTTGGTCACCCCTCCACTTT.

This clonotype qualifies as medium-sized. The rearrangement uses TRBV6-5 and TRBJ2-3; 7 positions agree with TRBD1. Losses at the gene ends were 2 bases for V and 4 bases for J; bases not matched to a gene: 6. The CDR3 totals 15 residues. Germline CDR1 is MNHEY and CDR2 is SVGAGI. CDR3 nucleotides: TGTGCCAGCAGTTACGGGACAGCCCGGGCAGATACGCAGTATTTT. Encoded protein: CASSYGTARADTQYF.

Sample share makes this clonotype medium-sized. The chain links TRBV5-5 to TRBJ2-7; TRBD2 matches 7 bases. Trimming cost V 2 bases and J 5 bases; bases outside gene matches: 10. Germline CDR1 SGHKS, CDR2 YYEKEE (reference sequence). The CDR3 spans 15 residues. For the CDR3, the DNA is TGTGCCAGCAGCTTCAGCCCGCGCGGGAGCGACGAGCAGTACTTC. As protein: CASSFSPRGSDEQYF.

Sample share makes this clonotype medium-sized. The chain has TRBV7-2 and TRBJ2-4; possible D gene TRBD1, 6 bases. The germline V gene encodes CDR1 SGHTA and CDR2 FQGNSA. This CDR3 is 16 amino acids long. Trimming removed 5 bases at V and 3 bases at J, with 17 bases between. The CDR3 DNA is TGTGCCAGCAGCGTGTCCGGACAGATGCACAAAAACATTCAGTACTTC. This encodes CASSVSGQMHKNIQYF.

This clonotype was seen many times. The CDR3 loop is CASRSGRNTEAFF. DNA for the CDR3: TGTGCCAGCCGATCGGGGCGGAACACTGAAGCTTTCTTT. This chain connects TRBV19 to TRBJ1-1; perhaps TRBD1 as D (5 bases). This CDR3 contains 13 residues. V lost 9 bases to trimming and J lost 1 base, with 12 bases between them. The germline V gene has CDR1 LNHDA and CDR2 SQIVND (reference sequence).

This clonotype came up many times. The V gene is TRBV13, the J gene TRBJ2-2; no reliable D call. This CDR3 contains 16 residues. The germline gives CDR1 PRHDT, CDR2 FYEKMQ (reference sequence). V was pared by 5 bases and J by 5 bases, with 18 bases between. The CDR3: CASSAIQGNRTGELFF. The CDR3 DNA reads as TGTGCCAGCAGCGCAATTCAAGGGAATCGGACCGGGGAGCTGTTTTTT.